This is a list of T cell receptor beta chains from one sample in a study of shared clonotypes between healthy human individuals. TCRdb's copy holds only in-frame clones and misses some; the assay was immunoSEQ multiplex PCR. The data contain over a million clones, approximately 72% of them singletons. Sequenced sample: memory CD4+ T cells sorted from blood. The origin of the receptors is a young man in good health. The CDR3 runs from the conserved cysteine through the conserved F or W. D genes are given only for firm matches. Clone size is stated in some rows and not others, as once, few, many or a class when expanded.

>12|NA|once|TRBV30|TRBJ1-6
TGTGCCTGGAGTCCCCCGGGGTCACCCCTCCACTTT
CAWSPPGSPLHF
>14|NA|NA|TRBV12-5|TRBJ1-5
TGTGCTAGTGCTCCCGATGCTAGCAATCAGCCCCAGCATTTT
CASAPDASNQPQHF
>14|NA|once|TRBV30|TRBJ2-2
TGTGCCTGGAGTTCCCAGGGTTCGACCGGGGAGCTGTTTTTT
CAWSSQGSTGELFF
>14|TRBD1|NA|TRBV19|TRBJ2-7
TGTGCCAGTAGTGCCCACAGGGGGACCTACGAGCAGTACTTC
CASSAHRGTYEQYF
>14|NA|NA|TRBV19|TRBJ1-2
NA
CASSFGAGGYGYTF
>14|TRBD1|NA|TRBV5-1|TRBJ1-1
TGCGCCAGCAGCGATCAGGGGGCCGGCACTGAAGCTTTCTTT
CASSDQGAGTEAFF
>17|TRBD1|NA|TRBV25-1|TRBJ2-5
TGTGCCAGCAGTAAACGACAGGGGGGGGTATCAGGGGAGACCCAGTACTTC
CASSKRQGGVSGETQYF
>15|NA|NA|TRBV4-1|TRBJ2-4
TGCGCCAGCAGCCACGTTCCTCTAGCCAAAAACATTCAGTACTTC
CASSHVPLAKNIQYF
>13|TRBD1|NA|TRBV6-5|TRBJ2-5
TGTGCCAGCAGTTTGGGACAGGGGGGGACCCAGTACTTC
CASSLGQGGTQYF
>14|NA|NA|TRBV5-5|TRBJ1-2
TGTGCCAGCAGCTTGGGAGGTAACTCCTATGGCTACACCTTC
CASSLGGNSYGYTF
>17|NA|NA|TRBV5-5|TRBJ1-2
TGTGCCAGCAGCTTGGGTCGAGCACTCCTAGACACATATGGCTACACCTTC
CASSLGRALLDTYGYTF
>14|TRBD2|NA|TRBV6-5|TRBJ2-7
TGTGCCAGCAGCCGGACTAGCGGGTCCTACGAGCAGTACTTC
CASSRTSGSYEQYF
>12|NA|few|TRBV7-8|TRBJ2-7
TGTGCCAGCAGCTCCTCACACTACGAGCAGTACTTC
CASSSSHYEQYF
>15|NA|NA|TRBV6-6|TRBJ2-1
TGTGCCAGCGGCCTGCAGGGTGGGTCCTACAATGAGCAGTTCTTC
CASGLQGGSYNEQFF
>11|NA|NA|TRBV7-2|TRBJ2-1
TGTGCCAGCAGCTTAAACAGGATGCAGTTCTTC
CASSLNRMQFF
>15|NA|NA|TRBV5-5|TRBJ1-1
TGTGCCAGCAGCTTGGATTTCAGGCAGACTTCTGAAGCTTTCTTT
CASSLDFRQTSEAFF
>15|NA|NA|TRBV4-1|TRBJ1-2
TGCGCCAGCAGCCAAGGGGAAGAGGGATACTATGGCTACACCTTC
CASSQGEEGYYGYTF
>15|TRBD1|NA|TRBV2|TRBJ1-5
TGTGCCAGCACACAGGGGGGGGATAGCAATCAGCCCCAGCATTTT
CASTQGGDSNQPQHF
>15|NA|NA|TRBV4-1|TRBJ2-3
TGCGCCAGCAGCCAAGAGGGAACCGGCACAGATACGCAGTATTTT
CASSQEGTGTDTQYF
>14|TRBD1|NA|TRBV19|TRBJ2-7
TGTGCCAGTTTTAGGGACAGTCCCCCCTACGAGCAGTACTTC
CASFRDSPPYEQYF
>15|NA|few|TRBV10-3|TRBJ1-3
TGTGCCATCAGTGAGTCAGGAGGCATGGCAAACACCATATATTTT
CAISESGGMANTIYF